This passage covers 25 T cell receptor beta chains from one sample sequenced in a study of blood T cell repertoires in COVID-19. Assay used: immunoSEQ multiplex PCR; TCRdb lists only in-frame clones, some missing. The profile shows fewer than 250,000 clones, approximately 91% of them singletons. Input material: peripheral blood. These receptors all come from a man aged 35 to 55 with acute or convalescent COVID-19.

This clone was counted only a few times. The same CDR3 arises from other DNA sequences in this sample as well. The CDR3 protein is CAWSPGGYGYTF. The CDR3 DNA follows: TGTGCCTGGAGTCCAGGGGGCTATGGCTACACCTTC. V is TRBV30 and J is TRBJ1-2, with 7 bases that match TRBD1. J lost 4 bases, V lost 2 bases, and 1 base had no gene match. From germline, CDR1 is GTSNPN and CDR2 SVGIG (reference sequence). The CDR3 covers 12 residues.

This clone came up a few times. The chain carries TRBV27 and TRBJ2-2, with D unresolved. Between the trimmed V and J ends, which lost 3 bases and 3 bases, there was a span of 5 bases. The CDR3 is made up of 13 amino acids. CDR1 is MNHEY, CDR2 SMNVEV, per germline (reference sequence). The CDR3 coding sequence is TGTGCCAGCAGTTTCCCCTACACCGGGGAGCTGTTTTTT. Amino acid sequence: CASSFPYTGELFF.

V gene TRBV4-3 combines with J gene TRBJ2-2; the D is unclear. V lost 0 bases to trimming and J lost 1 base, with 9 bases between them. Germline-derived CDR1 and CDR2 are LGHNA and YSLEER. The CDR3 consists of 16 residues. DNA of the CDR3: TGCGCCAGCAGCCAAGATATAGCCAGGAACACCGGGGAGCTGTTTTTT. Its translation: CASSQDIARNTGELFF.

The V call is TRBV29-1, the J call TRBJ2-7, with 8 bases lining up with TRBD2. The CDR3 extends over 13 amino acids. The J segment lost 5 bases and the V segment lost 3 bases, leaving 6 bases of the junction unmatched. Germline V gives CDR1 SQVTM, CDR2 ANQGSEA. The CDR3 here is CSVEGTGRDEQYF. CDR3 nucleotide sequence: TGCAGCGTTGAGGGGACCGGGAGGGACGAGCAGTACTTC.

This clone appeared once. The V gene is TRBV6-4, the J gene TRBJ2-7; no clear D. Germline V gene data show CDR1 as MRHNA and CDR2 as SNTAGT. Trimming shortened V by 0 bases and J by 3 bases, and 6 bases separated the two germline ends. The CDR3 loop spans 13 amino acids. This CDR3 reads CASSDSQYYEQYF. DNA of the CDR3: TGTGCCAGCAGTGACTCACAGTACTACGAGCAGTACTTC.

The CDR3 loop is CASSYDPTGLSYEQYF. The CDR3 DNA reads as TGTGCCAGCAGTTACGATCCGACAGGCCTCTCCTACGAGCAGTACTTC. V is TRBV6-6 and J is TRBJ2-7; perhaps TRBD1 as D (6 bases). CDR1 is MNHNY and CDR2 is SVGAGI in the germline V gene (reference sequence). The CDR3 is 16 residues long. Trimming stripped 2 bases from V and 0 bases from J, with 14 bases between.

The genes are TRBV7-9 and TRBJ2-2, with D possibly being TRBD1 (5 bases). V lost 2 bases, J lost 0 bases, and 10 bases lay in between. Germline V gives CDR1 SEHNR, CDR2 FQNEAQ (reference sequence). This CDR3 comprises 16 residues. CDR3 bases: TGTGCCAGCAGCTTAAAGGGCAGGGCGAACACCGGGGAGCTGTTTTTT. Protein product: CASSLKGRANTGELFF.

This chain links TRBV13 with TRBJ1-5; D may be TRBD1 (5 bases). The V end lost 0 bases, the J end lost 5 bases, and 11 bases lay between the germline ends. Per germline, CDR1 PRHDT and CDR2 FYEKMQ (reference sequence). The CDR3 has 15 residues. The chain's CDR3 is CASSLGTDVYQPQHF. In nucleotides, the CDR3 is TGTGCCAGCAGCTTAGGGACAGACGTTTATCAGCCCCAGCATTTT.

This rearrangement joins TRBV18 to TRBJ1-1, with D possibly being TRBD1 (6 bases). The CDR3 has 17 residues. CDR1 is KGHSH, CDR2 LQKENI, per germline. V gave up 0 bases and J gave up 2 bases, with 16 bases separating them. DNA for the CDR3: TGTGCCAGCTCACCACCCAGGGGCCGTTACCCAAACACTGAAGCTTTCTTT. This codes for CASSPPRGRYPNTEAFF.

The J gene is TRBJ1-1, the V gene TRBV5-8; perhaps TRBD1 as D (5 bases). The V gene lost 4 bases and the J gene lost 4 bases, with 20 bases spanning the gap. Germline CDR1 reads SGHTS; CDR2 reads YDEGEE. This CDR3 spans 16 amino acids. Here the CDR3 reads CASSAWDSPRVTEAFF. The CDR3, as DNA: TGTGCCAGCAGCGCCTGGGACTCCCCTCGGGTCACTGAAGCTTTCTTT.

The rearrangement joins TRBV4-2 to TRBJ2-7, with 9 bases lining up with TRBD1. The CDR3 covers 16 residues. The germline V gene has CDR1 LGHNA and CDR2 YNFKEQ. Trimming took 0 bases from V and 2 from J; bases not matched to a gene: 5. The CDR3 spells CASSQDGRQGAYEQYF. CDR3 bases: TGTGCCAGCAGCCAAGATGGGAGACAGGGGGCCTACGAGCAGTACTTC.

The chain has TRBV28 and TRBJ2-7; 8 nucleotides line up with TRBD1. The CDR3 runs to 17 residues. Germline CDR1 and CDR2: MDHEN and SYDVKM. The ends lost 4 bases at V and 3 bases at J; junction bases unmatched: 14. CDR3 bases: TGTGCCAGCAGTTCATATCCCGGACAGGGAAGGATCTACGAGCAGTACTTC. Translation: CASSSYPGQGRIYEQYF.

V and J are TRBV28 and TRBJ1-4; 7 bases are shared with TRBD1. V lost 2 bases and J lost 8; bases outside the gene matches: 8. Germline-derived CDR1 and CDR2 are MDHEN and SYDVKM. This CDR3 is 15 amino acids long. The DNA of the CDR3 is TGTGCCAGCAGTTTAGGAGGGACAGTAGGGGAAAAACTGTTTTTT. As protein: CASSLGGTVGEKLFF. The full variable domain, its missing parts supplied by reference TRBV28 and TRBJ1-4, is DVKVTQSSRYLVKRTGEKVFLECVQDMDHENMFWYRQDPGLGLRLIYFSYDVKMKEKGDIPEGYSVSREKKERFSLILESASTNQTSMYLCASSLGGTVGEKLFFGSGTQLSVL.

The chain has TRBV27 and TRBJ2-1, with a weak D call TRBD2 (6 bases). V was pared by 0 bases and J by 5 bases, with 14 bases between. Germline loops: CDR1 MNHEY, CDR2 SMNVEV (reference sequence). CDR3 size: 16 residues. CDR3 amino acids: CASSLSVWRGDNEQFF. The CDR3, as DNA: TGTGCCAGCAGTTTATCAGTCTGGAGGGGAGACAATGAGCAGTTCTTC.

This CDR3 reads CASLAGGKETQYF. The CDR3 DNA reads TGTGCCAGCCTAGCGGGGGGGAAAGAGACCCAGTACTTC. The chain carries TRBV2 and TRBJ2-5, with 12 bases aligning to TRBD2. V lost 8 bases to trimming and J lost 3 bases; unmatched junction nucleotides: 1. The germline V gene has CDR1 SNHLY and CDR2 FYNNEI. The CDR3 consists of 13 residues.

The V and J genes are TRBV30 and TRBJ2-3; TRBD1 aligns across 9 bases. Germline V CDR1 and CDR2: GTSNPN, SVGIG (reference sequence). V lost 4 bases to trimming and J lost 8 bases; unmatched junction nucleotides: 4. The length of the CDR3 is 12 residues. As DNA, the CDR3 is TGTGCCTGGACCAGACAGGGGGGTACGCAGTATTTT. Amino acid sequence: CAWTRQGGTQYF.

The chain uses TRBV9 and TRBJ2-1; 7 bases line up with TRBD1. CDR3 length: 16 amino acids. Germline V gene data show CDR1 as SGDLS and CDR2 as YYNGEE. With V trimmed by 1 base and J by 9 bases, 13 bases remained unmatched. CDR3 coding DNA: TGTGCCAGCAGCGTACCCCGGGACAGTGGTAGTGTTGAGCAGTTCTTC. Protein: CASSVPRDSGSVEQFF.

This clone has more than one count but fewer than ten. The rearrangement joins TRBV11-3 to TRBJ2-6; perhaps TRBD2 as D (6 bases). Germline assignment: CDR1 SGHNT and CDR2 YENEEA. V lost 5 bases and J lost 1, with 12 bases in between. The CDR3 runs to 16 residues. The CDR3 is CASSRGSGSGANVLTF. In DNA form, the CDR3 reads TGTGCCAGCAGCCGGGGGTCGGGGTCTGGGGCCAACGTCCTGACTTTC.

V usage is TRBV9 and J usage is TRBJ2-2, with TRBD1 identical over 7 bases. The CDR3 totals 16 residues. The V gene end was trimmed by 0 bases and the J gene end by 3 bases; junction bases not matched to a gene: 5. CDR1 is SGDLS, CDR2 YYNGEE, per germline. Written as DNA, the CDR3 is TGTGCCAGCAGCGTAGTCCCAGGGGGAGACACCGGGGAGCTGTTTTTT. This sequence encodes CASSVVPGGDTGELFF.

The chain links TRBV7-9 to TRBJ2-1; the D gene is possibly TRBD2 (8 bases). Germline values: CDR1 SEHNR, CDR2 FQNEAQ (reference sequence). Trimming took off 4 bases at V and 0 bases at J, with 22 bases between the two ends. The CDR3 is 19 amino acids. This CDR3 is CASSSPLGGGRSSYNEQFF. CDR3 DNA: TGTGCCAGCAGCTCCCCATTAGGGGGCGGGAGGAGCTCCTACAATGAGCAGTTCTTC.

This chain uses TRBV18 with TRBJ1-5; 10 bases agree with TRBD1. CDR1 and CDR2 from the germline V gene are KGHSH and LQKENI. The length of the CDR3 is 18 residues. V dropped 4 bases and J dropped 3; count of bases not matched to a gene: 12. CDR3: CASSLGQGIGIINQPQHF. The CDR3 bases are TGTGCCAGCTCACTGGGACAGGGGATCGGAATAATCAATCAGCCCCAGCATTTT.

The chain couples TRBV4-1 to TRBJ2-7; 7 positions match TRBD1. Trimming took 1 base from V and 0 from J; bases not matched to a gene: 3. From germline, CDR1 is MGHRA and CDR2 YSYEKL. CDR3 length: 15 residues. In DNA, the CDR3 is TGCGCCAGCAGCCAAGGCACAGGGGTCTCCTACGAGCAGTACTTC. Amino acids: CASSQGTGVSYEQYF.

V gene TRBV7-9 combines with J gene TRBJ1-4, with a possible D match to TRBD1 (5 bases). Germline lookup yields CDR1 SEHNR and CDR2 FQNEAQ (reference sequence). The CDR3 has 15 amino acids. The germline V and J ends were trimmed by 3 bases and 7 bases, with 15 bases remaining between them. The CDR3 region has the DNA TGTGCCAGCAGCTTGCAGACAGCCGGGGGTGAAAAACTGTTTTTT. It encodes CASSLQTAGGEKLFF.

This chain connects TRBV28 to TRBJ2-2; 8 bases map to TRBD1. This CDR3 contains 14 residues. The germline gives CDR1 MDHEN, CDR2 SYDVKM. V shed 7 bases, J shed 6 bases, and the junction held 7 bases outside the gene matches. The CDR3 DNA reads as TGTGCCAGCACCCGACAGGGGATAGCCGGGGAGCTGTTTTTT. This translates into CASTRQGIAGELFF.

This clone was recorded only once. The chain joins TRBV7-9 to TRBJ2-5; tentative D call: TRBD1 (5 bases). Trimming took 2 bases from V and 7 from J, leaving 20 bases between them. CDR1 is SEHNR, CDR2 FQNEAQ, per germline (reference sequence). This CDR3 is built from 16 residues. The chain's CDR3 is CASSLLGQGAVGTQYF. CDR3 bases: TGTGCCAGCAGCTTATTGGGGCAGGGCGCCGTGGGGACCCAGTACTTC.